This passage covers 19 T cell receptor beta chains from one sample sequenced in a study of T cell responses to AZD1222 COVID-19 vaccine. Assay: immunoSEQ multiplex PCR; the TCRdb copy retains only in-frame clones and omits some. Here the sample spans 100,000 to 150,000 clones, around 90% being singletons. The specimen was peripheral blood, collected on day 0 of AZD1222 vaccination. Receptors originate from an adult in good health.

V usage is TRBV5-1 and J usage is TRBJ1-6; D not resolved. The CDR3 is 13 residues long. Trimming removed 2 bases from V and 8 bases from J, with 8 bases in between. Germline V gene data show CDR1 as SGHRS and CDR2 as YFSETQ. CDR3 protein: CASSLPDDSPLHF. Written as DNA, the CDR3 is TGCGCCAGCAGCTTACCAGACGATTCACCCCTCCACTTT.

The chain combines TRBV5-4 with TRBJ2-5; D assignment may be TRBD1 or TRBD2 (6 bases each). Trimming left V 0 bases short and J 5 bases short, with 11 bases between. CDR1 SGHNT and CDR2 YYREEE come from the germline V gene (reference sequence). CDR3 size: 14 residues. CDR3 loop: CASSLGGARETQYF. CDR3 in DNA: TGTGCCAGCAGCTTGGGGGGGGCCAGGGAGACCCAGTACTTC.

The chain employs TRBV15 and TRBJ1-4; D remains unclear. This CDR3 comprises 16 residues. V lost 5 bases to trimming and J lost 0 bases, with 13 bases between them. Germline CDR1 and CDR2: LNHNV and YYDKDF (reference sequence). CDR3: CATSPLLEATNEKLFF. The CDR3 coding sequence is TGTGCCACCAGCCCCCTGCTGGAAGCAACTAATGAAAAACTGTTTTTT.

The V gene is TRBV28, the J gene TRBJ1-5; a weak D match, TRBD1 (5 bases). The V and J ends lost 5 bases and 6 bases respectively, with 8 bases between them. Germline CDR1 is MDHEN and CDR2 is SYDVKM. The CDR3 is 12 amino acids. CDR3 protein: CASSQGSQPQHF. The CDR3 bases are TGTGCCAGCAGTCAGGGTAGTCAGCCCCAGCATTTT.

The gene calls are TRBV2 and TRBJ1-4; 11 bases agree with TRBD1. The CDR3 is made up of 14 amino acids. After removal of 1 base from V and 12 bases from J, the junction contained 4 bases not matched to a gene. CDR1 SNHLY and CDR2 FYNNEI come from the germline V gene. CDR3 amino acids: CASSEVGDRGELFF. CDR3 DNA: TGTGCCAGCAGTGAAGTGGGGGACAGGGGGGAACTGTTTTTT.

This rearrangement joins TRBV9 to TRBJ2-3, with 7 bases identical to TRBD1. The CDR3 covers 16 residues. Unmatched junction bases numbered 8, after V lost 2 bases and J lost 2 bases. CDR1 and CDR2 (germline): SGDLS, YYNGEE. The CDR3 nucleotides read TGTGCCAGCAGCGTGGGACCGGGACAGCTCACAGATACGCAGTATTTT. Its protein is CASSVGPGQLTDTQYF.

This clone was found once. The chain employs TRBV7-2 and TRBJ2-1; D may be TRBD1 (5 bases). Deletions cut 3 bases from V and 4 bases from J, with 13 bases between. Germline CDR1 and CDR2: SGHTA and FQGNSA. There are 15 residues in the CDR3. The chain's CDR3 is CASSLTELYYNEQFF. CDR3 sequence (DNA): TGTGCCAGCAGCTTGACAGAGCTTTATTACAATGAGCAGTTCTTC.

The rearrangement uses TRBV15 and TRBJ2-7, with TRBD1 identical over 10 bases. This CDR3 is built from 14 residues. Per the germline V gene, CDR1 is LNHNV and CDR2 is YYDKDF (reference sequence). V was clipped by 5 bases and J by 4 bases; unmatched bases: 5. Written as DNA, the CDR3 is TGTGCCACCAGCCCCGGGACAGGGGTTTACGAGCAGTACTTC. It specifies CATSPGTGVYEQYF.

This chain links TRBV27 with TRBJ2-1; 7 positions match TRBD1. The CDR3 covers 15 residues. The J segment lost 8 bases and the V segment lost 2 bases, leaving 9 bases of the junction unmatched. Germline assignment: CDR1 MNHEY and CDR2 SMNVEV (reference sequence). In DNA form, the CDR3 reads TGTGCCAGCAGTTTACCCGGGACAGACCCGGATGAGCAGTTCTTC. Its protein is CASSLPGTDPDEQFF.

This clone occurred a few times. The chain has TRBV28 and TRBJ1-1; D gene ambiguous. The CDR3 consists of 12 residues. The V end was cut by 4 bases, the J end by 10 bases, with 13 bases between. In germline, CDR1 is MDHEN, CDR2 SYDVKM. The CDR3 nucleotides are TGTGCCAGCAGTTCCCCGACTACGAGAGCTTTCTTT. It yields the protein CASSSPTTRAFF.

The rearrangement uses TRBV30 and TRBJ1-2; possible D gene TRBD1, 6 bases. The CDR3 extends over 13 amino acids. Germline CDR1 is GTSNPN and CDR2 is SVGIG (reference sequence). Deletions cut 5 bases from V and 3 bases from J, with 13 bases between. The CDR3 DNA reads TGTGCCTGGCAAAACAGGGCGGACTATGGCTACACCTTC. Translating it yields CAWQNRADYGYTF.

This chain joins TRBV7-9 and TRBJ1-2; perhaps TRBD1 as D (5 bases). Germline V gives CDR1 SEHNR, CDR2 FQNEAQ (reference sequence). V shed 4 bases and J shed 4 bases, with 10 bases lying between them. The CDR3 length is 13 residues. The CDR3 sequence: CASSYRGAYGYTF. The CDR3, as DNA: TGTGCCAGCAGCTATCGAGGGGCCTATGGCTACACCTTC. Complete variable domain (other parts from reference TRBV7-9 and TRBJ1-2): DTGVSQNPRHKITKRGQNVTFRCDPISEHNRLYWYRQTLGQGPEFLTYFQNEAQLEKSRLLSDRFSAERPKGSFSTLEIQRTEQGDSAMYLCASSYRGAYGYTFGSGTRLTVV.

The J gene is TRBJ1-5, the V gene TRBV5-5, with D possibly matching TRBD1 (6 bases). The CDR3 spans 18 residues. Trimming removed 0 bases from V and 0 bases from J, with 16 bases in between. From germline, CDR1 is SGHKS and CDR2 YYEKEE (reference sequence). Here the CDR3 reads CASSLEQGLHNSNQPQHF. CDR3 nucleotides: TGTGCCAGCAGCTTGGAGCAGGGGCTCCATAATAGCAATCAGCCCCAGCATTTT. Drawing the rest from reference TRBV5-5 and TRBJ1-5, the complete variable domain is DAGVTQSPTHLIKTRGQQVTLRCSPISGHKSVSWYQQVLGQGPQFIFQYYEKEERGRGNFPDRFSARQFPNYSSELNVNALLLGDSALYLCASSLEQGLHNSNQPQHFGDGTRLSIL.

This rearrangement joins TRBV6-5 to TRBJ2-3; TRBD1 agrees at 8 bases. This CDR3 is 14 amino acids long. Germline V lookup: CDR1 MNHEY, CDR2 SVGAGI. The V and J ends lost 6 bases and 9 bases, in that order; junction bases with no gene match: 11. The CDR3 DNA follows: TGTGCCAGCAGCCAGGACAGGGTCCAGATAACGCAGTATTTT. This codes for CASSQDRVQITQYF.

V is TRBV30 and J is TRBJ1-5, with D unresolved. The CDR3 sequence is 12 residues long. V was cut by 2 bases and J by 5 bases, with 7 bases left in between. Germline V gene lookup returns CDR1 GTSNPN and CDR2 SVGIG (reference sequence). CDR3 region: CAWSSADQPQHF. CDR3 nucleotides: TGTGCCTGGAGTTCCGCGGATCAGCCCCAGCATTTT.

In this sample, this clone turned up once. This chain links TRBV27 with TRBJ1-5, with D perhaps TRBD1 (5 bases). The V and J ends lost 3 bases and 1 base respectively, with 16 bases between them. The germline gives CDR1 MNHEY, CDR2 SMNVEV (reference sequence). The CDR3 has 17 amino acids. CDR3: CASSLRGTGWSNQPQHF. In DNA, the CDR3 is TGTGCCAGCAGTTTGAGGGGCACAGGATGGAGCAATCAGCCCCAGCATTTT.

The chain recombines TRBV10-2 with TRBJ1-1, with D possibly TRBD1 on 5 matching bases. Germline CDR1 WSHSY, CDR2 SAAADI. Between the trimmed V and J ends, which lost 3 bases and 11 bases, there was a span of 13 bases. This CDR3 comprises 12 residues. In DNA form, the CDR3 reads TGCGCCAGCAGTGATCCCGGACACGTGGCTTTCTTT. It encodes CASSDPGHVAFF.

This rearrangement joins TRBV27 to TRBJ2-2; TRBD1 aligns across 7 bases. The CDR3 runs 17 residues. Germline V gene sequence: CDR1 MNHEY, CDR2 SMNVEV (reference sequence). J gave up 3 bases and V 3 bases, and 10 bases lay outside the gene matches. CDR3 loop: CASSFQGTVVYTGELFF. The CDR3 coding sequence is TGTGCCAGCAGTTTCCAAGGGACAGTAGTTTACACCGGGGAGCTGTTTTTT.

About this clone itself: Other nucleotide sequences from this sample produce the same CDR3. The chain recombines TRBV18 with TRBJ1-5; D is uncertain. The CDR3 contains 13 residues. The V end lost 2 bases, the J end lost 2 bases, and 4 bases lay between the germline ends. Germline assignment: CDR1 KGHSH and CDR2 LQKENI. CDR3 residues: CASSPDRNQPQHF. CDR3 nucleotide sequence: TGTGCCAGCTCACCAGACCGCAATCAGCCCCAGCATTTT.